These 15 T cell receptor beta chains share one sample of origin, sequenced in a study of glioma-infiltrating T cells. The iRepertoire nested amplicon-rescue multiplex PCR amplified TCR alpha and beta CDR3s from RNA. From the multiplex PCR reads, TCRdb called clonotypes with MiXCR, one entry per CDR3 protein. The table includes about 22,000 distinct CDR3 sequences, around 23% detected once. The sequenced sample was glioma tissue, nonneoplastic brain tissue, or PBMCs (not recorded which). The receptors come from a human donor with low-grade glioma or glioblastoma, undergoing nonglioma brain surgery, or in good health (not recorded which).

This clonotype appeared many times. The rearrangement links TRBV9 to TRBJ2-3; tentatively, D is TRBD1 (5 bases). The germline gives CDR1 SGDLS, CDR2 YYNGEE. This CDR3 comprises 13 residues. V gave up 0 bases and J gave up 9 bases, with 11 bases separating them. CDR3 protein: CASSVVQGRTQYF. The CDR3 DNA reads as TGTGCCAGCAGCGTAGTGCAGGGCCGGACGCAGTATTTT.

This clonotype was observed a few times. A read error may account for a junction end that differs from germline. The J gene is TRBJ2-4, the V gene TRBV7-3; TRBD2 is a possible D gene (5 bases). The CDR3 loop spans 8 amino acids. Germline lookup yields CDR1 SGHTA and CDR2 FQGTGA. The CDR3 spells CASSKTNF. The CDR3 DNA reads TGTGCCAGCAGTAAGACTAACTTC. The complete variable domain, with remaining parts taken from reference TRBV7-3 and TRBJ2-4, reads GAGVSQTPSNKVTEKGKYVELRCDPISGHTALYWYRQSLGQGPEFLIYFQGTGAADDSGLPNDRFFAVRPEGSVSTLKIQRTERGDSAVYLCASSKTNFGAGTRLSVL.

This clonotype was detected ten times or more. The rearrangement joins TRBV5-4 to TRBJ1-1; no definite D call. This CDR3 is built from 13 residues. The ends were cut back, 1 base at V and 4 bases at J, with 8 bases in the middle. From germline, CDR1 is SGHNT and CDR2 YYREEE (reference sequence). The CDR3 sequence is CASSLWVLTEAFF. As DNA, the CDR3 is TGTGCCAGCAGCTTGTGGGTTCTCACTGAAGCTTTCTTT.

The V gene is TRBV2, the J gene TRBJ2-7; a weak D match, TRBD1 (6 bases). The germline V gene encodes CDR1 SNHLY and CDR2 FYNNEI. Trimming took off 8 bases at V and 1 base at J, with 9 bases between the two ends. The length of the CDR3 is 12 residues. CDR3 bases: TGTGCCAGCGAACAGGGATCCTACGAGCAGTACTTC. Encoded protein: CASEQGSYEQYF.

This clonotype was recorded a few times. The chain employs TRBV5-1 and TRBJ2-5; D possibly corresponds to TRBD2 (6 bases). The CDR3 is 16 residues long. The germline gives CDR1 SGHRS, CDR2 YFSETQ. V lost 1 base to trimming and J lost 2 bases, with 15 bases between them. Here the CDR3 reads CASSLSPGGMQETQYF. Written as DNA, the CDR3 is TGCGCCAGCAGCTTGTCCCCCGGCGGGATGCAAGAGACCCAGTACTTC.

Comment on this clonotype: A much larger clone lies one base from this, so it may be a read error. V usage is TRBV28 and J usage is TRBJ2-5; D gene unclear. Trimming took off 5 bases at V and 1 base at J, with 8 bases between the two ends. This CDR3 is 13 amino acids long. In germline, CDR1 is MDHEN, CDR2 SYDVKM. The CDR3 here is CASSIPSQETQYF. In nucleotides, the CDR3 is TGTGCCAGCAGTATCCCATCCCAAGAGACCCAGTACTTC.

Ten or more counts support this clonotype. The chain uses TRBV15 and TRBJ1-3; 8 bases are a match to TRBD1. Germline-derived CDR1 and CDR2 are LNHNV and YYDKDF (reference sequence). The CDR3 totals 13 residues. V lost 5 bases to trimming and J lost 10 bases; unmatched junction nucleotides: 7. The CDR3 DNA reads as TGTGCCACCAGCGGACAGGGCCGGAGGACCATATATTTT. Its translation: CATSGQGRRTIYF.

In this sample, this clonotype is medium-sized. J is TRBJ1-1 and V is TRBV6-1; unclear D gene. Between the trimmed V and J ends, which lost 5 bases and 5 bases, there was a span of 15 bases. Germline V lookup: CDR1 MNHNS, CDR2 SASEGT. This CDR3 is built from 14 residues. The DNA for the CDR3 is TGTGCCAGCAGTTCGGGCTACCCCGGGACTGAAGCTTTCTTT. Translating it yields CASSSGYPGTEAFF.

On this clonotype itself: This may arise from a read error, as a much more abundant clone is one base away. The genes are TRBV10-2 and TRBJ1-5; no definite D call. The length of the CDR3 is 14 residues. Trimming removed 3 bases from V and 7 bases from J, with 13 bases in between. Germline V CDR1 and CDR2: WSHSY, SAAADI. The CDR3 DNA follows: TGCGCCAGCAGTGATTCGATCAGCGGGCAGCCCCAGCATTTT. This sequence encodes CASSDSISGQPQHF.

This clonotype was observed a handful of times. The chain is built from TRBV3-1 and TRBJ2-1; D might be TRBD1 (5 bases). V dropped 4 bases and J dropped 9 bases, with 16 bases sitting between them. This CDR3 has 14 amino acids. Germline V lookup: CDR1 LGHDT, CDR2 YNNKEL (reference sequence). The CDR3 sequence is CASSPRSQGAEQFF. CDR3 DNA sequence: TGTGCCAGCAGCCCCCGGTCGCAAGGGGCTGAGCAGTTCTTC.

This clonotype is deemed medium-sized. V and J are TRBV6-6 and TRBJ2-2; the D call may be TRBD1 or TRBD2 (5 bases each). Germline loops: CDR1 MNHNY, CDR2 SVGAGI (reference sequence). The CDR3 is made up of 19 amino acids. V shed 2 bases and J shed 0 bases, with 19 bases lying between them. The CDR3 here is CASSYASGWGTTNTGELFF. In DNA, the CDR3 is TGTGCCAGCAGTTACGCCTCAGGGTGGGGGACCACGAACACCGGGGAGCTGTTTTTT.

The chain joins TRBV6-2 or TRBV6-3 to TRBJ2-7, with D unresolved. CDR1 is MNHEY and CDR2 is SVGEGT in the germline V gene. This CDR3 is 13 amino acids long. V was shortened by 6 bases and J by 0 bases, with 9 bases between the two germline ends. This CDR3 is CASRRKGSYEQYF. CDR3 coding DNA: TGTGCCAGCAGAAGAAAGGGCTCCTACGAGCAGTACTTC.

This clonotype came up many times. V and J are TRBV28 and TRBJ2-4, with 8 bases aligning to TRBD1. The CDR3 has 15 residues. Trimming took 2 bases from V and 2 from J; bases not matched to a gene: 2. Germline CDR1 MDHEN, CDR2 SYDVKM. CDR3 residues: CASSLAGGTKNIQYF. Written as DNA, the CDR3 is TGTGCCAGCAGTTTAGCAGGGGGCACCAAAAACATTCAGTACTTC.

Remarks on this clonotype: A read error is possible here, since a much larger clone lies one base away. V gene TRBV6-6 combines with J gene TRBJ2-1, with 15 bases aligning to TRBD2. The CDR3 loop spans 18 amino acids. Looked up from germline, CDR1 is MNHNY and CDR2 is SVGAGI (reference sequence). V was pared by 6 bases and J by 2 bases, with 8 bases of the junction left unmatched. The DNA for the CDR3 is TGTGCCAGCAGGAGATGGACTAGCGGGGGGGGTGCCTACAATGAGCAGTTCTTC. Protein product: CASRRWTSGGGAYNEQFF.

The chain carries TRBV3-1 and TRBJ2-3, with D perhaps matching TRBD1 (5 bases). The CDR3 is made up of 15 amino acids. V lost 0 bases to trimming and J lost 4 bases, with 11 bases between them. Germline assignment: CDR1 LGHDT and CDR2 YNNKEL (reference sequence). The CDR3 loop is CASSQEMKGADTQYF. CDR3 DNA sequence: TGTGCCAGCAGCCAAGAAATGAAAGGGGCAGATACGCAGTATTTT.